What follows are 4 T cell receptor beta chains derived from one specimen sequenced in a study of cytomegalovirus exposure and HLA in healthy donors. PCR involved 60 Vbeta and 13 Jbeta primers. Only in-frame clones appear in the TCRdb table, and some are missing; sequencing was by immunoSEQ multiplex PCR. The sample has roughly 180,000 clones, 75% to 85% seen once. Material for sequencing was PBMCs. These receptors all come from a young woman in good health and CMV-seropositive.

The rearrangement joins TRBV19 to TRBJ1-5; the match to TRBD1 covers 8 bases. The V segment lost 9 bases and the J segment 6 bases; nucleotides outside the gene matches: 10. Germline V gene sequence: CDR1 LNHDA, CDR2 SQIVND (reference sequence). The CDR3 is 14 amino acids. For the CDR3, the DNA is TGTGCCAGCACGGACAGGGTTCGCGGTCAGCCCCAGCATTTT. Amino acids: CASTDRVRGQPQHF.

This clone was seen just once. J is TRBJ2-2 and V is TRBV4-1; D uncertain. The V end was cut by 4 bases, the J end by 1 base, with 10 bases between. The CDR3 runs 15 residues. The germline gives CDR1 MGHRA, CDR2 YSYEKL. The CDR3 is CASSLFSGNTGELFF. The CDR3 bases are TGCGCCAGCAGCCTCTTTTCAGGGAACACCGGGGAGCTGTTTTTT.

The V call is TRBV27, the J call TRBJ2-7, with 10 bases fitting TRBD1. Germline V lookup: CDR1 MNHEY, CDR2 SMNVEV (reference sequence). Trimming at V came to 4 bases and at J to 2 bases, leaving 2 bases not matched to a gene. The CDR3 length is 14 residues. CDR3 in DNA: TGTGCCAGCAGTTGGACAGGGGGAGCCTACGAGCAGTACGTC. Its protein product is CASSWTGGAYEQYV.

CDR3 region: CASSPTRGEQFF. Here the CDR3 DNA reads TGTGCCAGCTCACCAACGCGGGGTGAGCAGTTCTTC. V is TRBV18 and J is TRBJ2-1; possibly TRBD2 for D (6 bases). This CDR3 is built from 12 residues. Per germline, CDR1 KGHSH and CDR2 LQKENI. The V end lost 2 bases, the J end lost 9 bases, and 8 bases lay between the germline ends.